This T cell receptor beta chain appears in the sequencing data of a study of persistence of HIV-infected CD4 T cells. This nonspecific control used anti-CD3/anti-CD28 bead stimulation of CD4+ T cells. Sorting of responding CD4+ T cells relied on upregulated CD40 ligand together with CD69. With respect to this clone: Its antigen is unknown.

This was the immunoSEQ version 4 assay in survey mode. Each sample used up to 1 ug genomic DNA diluted to about 10 ng/uL. TCRdb's table, derived via immunoSEQ multiplex PCR, lists solely in-frame clones and lacks some. The sample includes tens of thousands of clones, about 87% of them seen just once. Per the germline V gene, CDR1 is LGHDT and CDR2 is YNNKEL (reference sequence). The trim removed 3 bases at V and 4 bases at J, leaving 7 bases unmatched. The CDR3 extends over 17 amino acids. The chain couples TRBV3-1 (or the pseudogene TRBV3-2) to TRBJ2-4; TRBD1 agrees at 12 bases. Here the sequenced sample was CD4+ T cells sorted from PBMCs after roughly 17-hour stimulation, taken from a patient who received antiretroviral therapy. This clonotype was obtained from an adult woman with HIV who was CMV-seropositive. The CDR3 spells CASSQPGQGAYKNIQYF. In DNA, the CDR3 is TGTGCCAGCAGCCAGCCGGGACAGGGGGCTTATAAAAACATTCAGTACTTC.